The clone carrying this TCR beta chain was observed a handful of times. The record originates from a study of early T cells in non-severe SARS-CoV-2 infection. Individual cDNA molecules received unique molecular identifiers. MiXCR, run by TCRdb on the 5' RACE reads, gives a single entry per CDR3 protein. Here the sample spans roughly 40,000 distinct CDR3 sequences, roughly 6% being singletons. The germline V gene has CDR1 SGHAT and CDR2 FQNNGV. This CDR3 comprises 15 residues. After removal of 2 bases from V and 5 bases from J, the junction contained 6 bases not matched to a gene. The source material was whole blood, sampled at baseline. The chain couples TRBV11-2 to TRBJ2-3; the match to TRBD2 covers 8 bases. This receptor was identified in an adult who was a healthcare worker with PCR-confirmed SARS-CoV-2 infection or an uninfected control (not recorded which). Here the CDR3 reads CASSLLGGAGDTQYF. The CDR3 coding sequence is TGTGCCAGCAGCTTACTCGGGGGGGCAGGAGATACGCAGTATTTT.